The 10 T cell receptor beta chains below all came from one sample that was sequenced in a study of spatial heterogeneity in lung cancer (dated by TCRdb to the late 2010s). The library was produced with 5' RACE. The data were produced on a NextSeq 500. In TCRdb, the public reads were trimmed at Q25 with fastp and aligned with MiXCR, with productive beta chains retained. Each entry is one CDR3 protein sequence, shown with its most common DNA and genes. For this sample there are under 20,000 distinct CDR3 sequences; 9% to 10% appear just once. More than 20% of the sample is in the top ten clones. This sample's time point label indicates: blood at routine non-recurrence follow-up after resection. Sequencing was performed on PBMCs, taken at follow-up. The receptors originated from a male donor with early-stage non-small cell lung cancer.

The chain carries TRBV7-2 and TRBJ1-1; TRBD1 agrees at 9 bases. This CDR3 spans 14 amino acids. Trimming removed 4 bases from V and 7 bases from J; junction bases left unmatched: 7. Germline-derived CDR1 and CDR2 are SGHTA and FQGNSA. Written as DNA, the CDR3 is TGTGCCAGCAGCTCCCGGGACAGGGCCAATGAAGCTTTCTTT. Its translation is CASSSRDRANEAFF.

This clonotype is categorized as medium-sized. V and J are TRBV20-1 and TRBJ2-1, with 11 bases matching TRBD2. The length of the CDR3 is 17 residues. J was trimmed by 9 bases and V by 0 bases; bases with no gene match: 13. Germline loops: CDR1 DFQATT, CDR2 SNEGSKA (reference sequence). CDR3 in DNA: TGCAGTGCTAGAGATGTAGTGGCTAGCGGGAGGCATCGTGAGCAGTTCTTC. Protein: CSARDVVASGRHREQFF.

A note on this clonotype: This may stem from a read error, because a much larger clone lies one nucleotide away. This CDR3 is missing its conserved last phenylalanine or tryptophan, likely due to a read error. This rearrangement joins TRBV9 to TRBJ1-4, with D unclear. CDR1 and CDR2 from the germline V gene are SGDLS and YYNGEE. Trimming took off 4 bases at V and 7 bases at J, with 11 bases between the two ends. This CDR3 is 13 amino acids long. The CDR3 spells CASSPDVSEKLFL. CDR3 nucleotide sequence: TGTGCCAGCAGCCCCGACGTCAGTGAAAAACTGTTTTTG.

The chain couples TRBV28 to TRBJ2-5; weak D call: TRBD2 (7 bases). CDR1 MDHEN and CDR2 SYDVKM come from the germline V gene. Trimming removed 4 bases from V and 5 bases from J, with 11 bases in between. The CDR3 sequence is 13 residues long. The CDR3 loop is CASSWGGPETQYF. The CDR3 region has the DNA TGTGCCAGCAGTTGGGGGGGGCCTGAGACCCAGTACTTC.

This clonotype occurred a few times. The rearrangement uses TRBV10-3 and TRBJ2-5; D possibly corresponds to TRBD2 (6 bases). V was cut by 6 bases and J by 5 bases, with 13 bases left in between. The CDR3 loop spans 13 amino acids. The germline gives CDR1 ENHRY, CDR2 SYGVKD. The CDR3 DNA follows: TGTGCCATCAGCGGGGGAGAGGGGGAGACCCAGTACTTC. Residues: CAISGGEGETQYF.

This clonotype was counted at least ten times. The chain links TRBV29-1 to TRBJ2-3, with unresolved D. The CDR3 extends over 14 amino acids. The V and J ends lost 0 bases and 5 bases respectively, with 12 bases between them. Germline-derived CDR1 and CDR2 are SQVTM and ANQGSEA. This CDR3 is CSVEDPADRDTQYF. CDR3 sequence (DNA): TGCAGCGTTGAAGATCCGGCGGATAGAGATACGCAGTATTTT.

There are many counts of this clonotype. CDR3: CASSSGTGTYNEQFF. The CDR3 coding sequence is TGTGCCAGCAGTTCTGGGACAGGGACCTACAATGAGCAGTTCTTC. The V and J genes are TRBV6-4 and TRBJ2-1; 9 positions match TRBD1. The junction had 4 bases not matched to a gene; V was cut back by 5 bases and J by 2 bases. This CDR3 region has 15 residues. CDR1 and CDR2 from the germline V gene are MRHNA and SNTAGT.

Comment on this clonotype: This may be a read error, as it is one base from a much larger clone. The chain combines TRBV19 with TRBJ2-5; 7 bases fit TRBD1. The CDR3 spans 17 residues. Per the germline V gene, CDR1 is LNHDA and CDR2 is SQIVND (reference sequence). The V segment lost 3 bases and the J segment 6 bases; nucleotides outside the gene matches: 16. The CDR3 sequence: CASSITRQGPGWKTQYF. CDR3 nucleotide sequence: TGTGCCAGTAGTATCACGAGACAGGGACCGGGGTGGAAGACCCAGTACTTC.

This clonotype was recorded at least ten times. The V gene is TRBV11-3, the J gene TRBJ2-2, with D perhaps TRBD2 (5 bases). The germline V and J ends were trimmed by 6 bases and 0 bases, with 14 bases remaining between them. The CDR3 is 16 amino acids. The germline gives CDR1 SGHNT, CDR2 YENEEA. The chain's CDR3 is CASRRRAGSNTGELFF. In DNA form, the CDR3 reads TGTGCCAGCAGACGACGGGCGGGTTCGAACACCGGGGAGCTGTTTTTT.

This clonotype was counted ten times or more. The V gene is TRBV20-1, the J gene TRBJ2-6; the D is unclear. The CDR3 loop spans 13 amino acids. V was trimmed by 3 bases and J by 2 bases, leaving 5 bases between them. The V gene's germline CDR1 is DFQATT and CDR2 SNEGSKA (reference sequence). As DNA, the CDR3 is TGCAGTGCTAGTACGGCTGGGGCCAACGTCCTGACTTTC. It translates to CSASTAGANVLTF.